A single sample gave rise to the 21 T cell receptor beta chains below, sequenced in a study of human T cells and chemical hapten exposure. Described time point: patch test 1, 2 weeks after DPC sensitization. Treatment of the sample: therapeutic diphenylcyclopropenone sensitization with weekly scalp DPC. Each CDR3 protein gets one entry after TCRdb re-called the RACE reads with MiXCR. The sample has 150,000 to 200,000 distinct CDR3 sequences; 13% to 15% are singletons. Source: whole blood, taken in connection with sensitization to the hapten diphenylcyclopropenone (DPC). These receptors were obtained from a woman aged 25 to 39 with alopecia areata. Some clones in this sample may be carry-over from other donors' samples.

This clonotype was counted between two and nine times. This rearrangement joins TRBV2 to TRBJ1-1; no clear D. V lost 7 bases, J lost 0 bases, and 12 bases lay in between. Germline lookup yields CDR1 SNHLY and CDR2 FYNNEI. CDR3 length equals 14 residues. Here the CDR3 DNA reads TGTGCCAGCATTCCAGAGATTTTGAACACTGAAGCTTTCTTT. Translation: CASIPEILNTEAFF.

The chain links TRBV3-1 to TRBJ2-3; 9 bases align to TRBD1. Germline CDR1 is LGHDT and CDR2 is YNNKEL (reference sequence). The CDR3 length is 17 residues. V gave up 2 bases and J gave up 1 base; unmatched junction bases: 7. The DNA for the CDR3 is TGTGCCAGCAGCCAACTACCACAGGGGGCCGGCACAGATACGCAGTATTTT. As protein: CASSQLPQGAGTDTQYF.

This clonotype was counted between two and nine times. The chain joins TRBV3-1 to TRBJ2-2; TRBD2 matches at 8 bases. Germline lookup yields CDR1 LGHDT and CDR2 YNNKEL (reference sequence). Trimming took 1 base from V and 4 from J; bases not matched to a gene: 2. The CDR3 has 15 residues. As DNA, the CDR3 is TGTGCCAGCAGCCAAGTCGGGAGGGGCACCGGGGAGCTGTTTTTT. Protein product: CASSQVGRGTGELFF.

The J gene is TRBJ1-1, the V gene TRBV9, with 8 nucleotides matching TRBD1. From germline, CDR1 is SGDLS and CDR2 YYNGEE. V was pared by 6 bases and J by 1 base, with 2 bases of the junction left unmatched. The CDR3 covers 13 residues. In nucleotides, the CDR3 is TGTGCCAGCAAAGGACAGGGGAACACTGAAGCTTTCTTT. This translates into CASKGQGNTEAFF.

This clonotype appeared once. This rearrangement joins TRBV9 to TRBJ2-1; 11 bases line up with TRBD2. Germline assignment: CDR1 SGDLS and CDR2 YYNGEE. V shed 3 bases and J 0 bases; nucleotides not matched to a gene: 8. The CDR3 runs to 18 residues. The CDR3 reads CASSEGLAERSSYNEQFF. For the CDR3, the DNA is TGTGCCAGCAGCGAGGGACTAGCGGAGCGGAGCTCCTACAATGAGCAGTTCTTC.

V gene TRBV5-8 combines with J gene TRBJ2-1; D remains ambiguous. Germline values: CDR1 SGHTS, CDR2 YDEGEE. The CDR3 length is 12 residues. The germline V and J ends were trimmed by 1 base and 10 bases, with 9 bases remaining between them. The CDR3 reads CASSLSSEEQFF. The CDR3 coding sequence is TGTGCCAGCAGCTTGTCTTCCGAGGAGCAGTTCTTC.

At least ten counts were recorded for this clonotype. The V call is TRBV5-1, the J call TRBJ1-2; D perhaps matches TRBD1 (5 bases). Germline V gene data show CDR1 as SGHRS and CDR2 as YFSETQ. This CDR3 has 14 amino acids. Trimming shortened V by 4 bases and J by 2 bases, and 12 bases separated the two germline ends. CDR3 region: CASSPDTSNYGYTF. In nucleotides, the CDR3 is TGCGCCAGCAGCCCGGACACGTCGAACTATGGCTACACCTTC. The entire variable domain, with the rest obtained from reference TRBV5-1 and TRBJ1-2, is as follows: KAGVTQTPRYLIKTRGQQVTLSCSPISGHRSVSWYQQTPGQGLQFLFEYFSETQRNKGNFPGRFSGRQFSNSRSEMNVSTLELGDSALYLCASSPDTSNYGYTFGSGTRLTVV.

This clonotype was seen only a few times. The CDR3 region is CASSEALRWADQETQYF. CDR3 nucleotide sequence: TGTGCCAGCAGTGAAGCGCTTCGTTGGGCAGACCAAGAGACCCAGTACTTC. The chain is built from TRBV6-1 and TRBJ2-5; no firm D call. The V gene lost 0 bases and the J gene lost 0 bases, with 14 bases spanning the gap. The CDR3 contains 17 residues. Germline values: CDR1 MNHNS, CDR2 SASEGT.

The V call is TRBV7-2, the J call TRBJ2-7, with 7 bases that match TRBD1. This CDR3 region has 14 residues. Germline CDR1 and CDR2: SGHTA and FQGNSA. With V trimmed by 5 bases and J by 0 bases, 4 bases remained unmatched. Here the CDR3 reads CASSKDRSSYEQYF. The CDR3 nucleotides are TGTGCCAGCAGCAAGGACAGGAGCTCCTACGAGCAGTACTTC.

Many counts were recorded for this clonotype. V is TRBV13 and J is TRBJ2-1; D is possibly TRBD2 (5 bases). The V and J ends lost 1 base and 10 bases respectively, with 14 bases between them. Germline lookup yields CDR1 PRHDT and CDR2 FYEKMQ (reference sequence). The CDR3 loop spans 14 amino acids. The CDR3 DNA follows: TGTGCCAGCAGCTTAGAGAGCGGCTCGGGAGAGCAGTTCTTC. Translating gives CASSLESGSGEQFF.

This clonotype was recorded at least ten times. The J gene is TRBJ2-7, the V gene TRBV3-1; tentatively, D is TRBD2 (5 bases). There are 13 residues in the CDR3. In germline, CDR1 is LGHDT, CDR2 YNNKEL (reference sequence). The ends were cut back, 4 bases at V and 6 bases at J, with 13 bases in the middle. Here the CDR3 reads CASSLVEGSEQYF. Here the CDR3 DNA reads TGTGCCAGCAGCCTTGTAGAGGGATCCGAGCAGTACTTC.

At least ten counts were recorded for this clonotype. V usage is TRBV18 and J usage is TRBJ1-1; D is unresolved. The length of the CDR3 is 13 residues. Germline values: CDR1 KGHSH, CDR2 LQKENI. Deletions cut 5 bases from V and 3 bases from J, with 10 bases between. CDR3 sequence: CASSDMRDTEAFF. In nucleotides, the CDR3 is TGTGCCAGCTCAGACATGAGAGACACTGAAGCTTTCTTT. Filled out from reference TRBV18 and TRBJ1-1, the complete variable domain reads NAGVMQNPRHLVRRRGQEARLRCSPMKGHSHVYWYRQLPEEGLKFMVYLQKENIIDESGMPKERFSAEFPKEGPSILRIQQVVRGDSAAYFCASSDMRDTEAFFGQGTRLTVV.

This chain links TRBV6-5 with TRBJ2-3, with D maybe TRBD2 (6 bases). The V gene's germline CDR1 is MNHEY and CDR2 SVGAGI. This CDR3 contains 17 residues. Trimming stripped 2 bases from V and 0 bases from J, with 15 bases between. This chain's CDR3 is CASSYPSGDSSTDTQYF. DNA for the CDR3: TGTGCCAGCAGTTACCCCTCGGGGGATTCTAGCACAGATACGCAGTATTTT.

This clonotype was seen a handful of times. This rearrangement joins TRBV12-3 or TRBV12-4 to TRBJ2-1, with D perhaps matching TRBD1 or TRBD2 (6 bases each). The V end was cut by 1 base, the J end by 6 bases, with 10 bases between. The CDR3 consists of 14 residues. Here the CDR3 reads CASSLGGASNEQFF. CDR3 sequence (DNA): TGTGCCAGCAGTTTAGGGGGGGCCTCCAATGAGCAGTTCTTC.

This clonotype was seen ten or more times. The chain has TRBV6-6 and TRBJ1-5; D is ambiguous. Trimming cost V 5 bases and J 0 bases, with 14 bases left between them. There are 16 residues in the CDR3. Germline lookup yields CDR1 MNHNY and CDR2 SVGAGI (reference sequence). The CDR3 DNA reads as TGTGCCAGCAGTCCCCGTGGGCAGTCTAGCAATCAGCCCCAGCATTTT. Its translation: CASSPRGQSSNQPQHF.

The chain employs TRBV29-1 and TRBJ2-3; D remains ambiguous. The CDR3 contains 10 residues. Trimming shortened V by 5 bases and J by 6 bases, and 6 bases separated the two germline ends. Germline V gene sequence: CDR1 SQVTM, CDR2 ANQGSEA. The CDR3 coding sequence is TGCAGCGTTCGGATCGATACGCAGTATTTT. It is translated as CSVRIDTQYF.

This clonotype was detected a few times. The rearrangement links TRBV2 to TRBJ2-5; 9 bases agree with TRBD2. V shed 4 bases, J shed 1 base, and the junction held 7 bases outside the gene matches. Germline assignment: CDR1 SNHLY and CDR2 FYNNEI. The CDR3 contains 16 residues. The CDR3 reads CASSAVAGVTQETQYF. Here the CDR3 DNA reads TGTGCCAGCAGTGCGGTAGCGGGGGTGACCCAAGAGACCCAGTACTTC.

V and J are TRBV6-5 and TRBJ2-1, with 14 bases lining up with TRBD2. After removal of 2 bases from V and 2 bases from J, the junction contained 8 bases not matched to a gene. Germline CDR1 and CDR2: MNHEY and SVGAGI. The CDR3 sequence is 19 residues long. CDR3 in DNA: TGTGCCAGCAGTTACGCGGGACTAGCGGGGGCCACCCCCTACAATGAGCAGTTCTTC. As protein: CASSYAGLAGATPYNEQFF.

There are a few counts of this clonotype. The chain joins TRBV11-2 to TRBJ2-3; TRBD1 agrees at 8 bases. CDR3 size: 15 residues. Unmatched junction bases numbered 14, after V lost 7 bases and J lost 8 bases. Germline CDR1 SGHAT, CDR2 FQNNGV. The CDR3: CASIGPDRGYGTQYF. The DNA for the CDR3 is TGTGCCAGCATCGGCCCTGACAGGGGTTACGGTACGCAGTATTTT.

This clonotype was detected a few times. This rearrangement joins TRBV4-3 to TRBJ2-5; TRBD2 might be the D (5 bases). Germline CDR1 is LGHNA and CDR2 is YSLEER. The CDR3 contains 13 residues. V was clipped by 1 base and J by 6 bases, with 9 bases between them. CDR3 protein: CASSQGTGKTQYF. The DNA of the CDR3 is TGCGCCAGCAGCCAAGGAACGGGGAAGACCCAGTACTTC.

This chain links TRBV19 with TRBJ1-2; D is unclear. The CDR3 sequence is 14 residues long. Germline V CDR1 and CDR2: LNHDA, SQIVND (reference sequence). With 4 bases removed from V and 5 bases from J, the gap between germline ends came to 14 bases. CDR3 in amino acids: CASSNQPLGYGYTF. CDR3 bases: TGTGCCAGTAGTAACCAACCCCTTGGGTATGGCTACACCTTC.